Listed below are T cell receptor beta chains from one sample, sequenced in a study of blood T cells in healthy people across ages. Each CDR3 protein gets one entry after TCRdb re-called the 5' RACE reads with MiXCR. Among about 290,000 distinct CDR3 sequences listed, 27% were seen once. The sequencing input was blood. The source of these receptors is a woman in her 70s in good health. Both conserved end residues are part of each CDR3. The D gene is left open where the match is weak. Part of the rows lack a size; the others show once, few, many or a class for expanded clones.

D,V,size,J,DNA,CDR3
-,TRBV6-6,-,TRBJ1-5,TGTGCCAGCAGCCCCTCGCCGGGTCAGCCCCAGCATTTT,CASSPSPGQPQHF
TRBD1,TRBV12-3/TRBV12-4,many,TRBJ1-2,TGTGCCAGCAGCCCGCAGGGGGCATTGGGCTACACCTTC,CASSPQGALGYTF
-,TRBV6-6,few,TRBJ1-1,TGTGCCAGCAGTTACTCGGACAGAAACACTGAAGCTTTCTTT,CASSYSDRNTEAFF
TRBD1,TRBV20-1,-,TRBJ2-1,TGCAGTGCTAGAATCACAGGGGCCCGGTCCAATGAGCAGTTCTTC,CSARITGARSNEQFF
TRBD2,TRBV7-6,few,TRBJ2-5,TGTGCCAGCAGCCTTGGACTAGAGGGCGAGACCCAGTACTTC,CASSLGLEGETQYF
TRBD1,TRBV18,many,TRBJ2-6,TGTGCCAGCTCACCCACAGGGGCCTCTGGGGCCAACGTCCTGACTTTC,CASSPTGASGANVLTF
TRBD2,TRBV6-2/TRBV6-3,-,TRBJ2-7,TGTGCCAGCAGTTACAGCGGGAGTATCGACGAGCAGTACTTC,CASSYSGSIDEQYF
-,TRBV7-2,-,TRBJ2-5,TGTGCCAGCAGCCGGACTGTAATCCTCGAAGAGACCCAGTACTTC,CASSRTVILEETQYF
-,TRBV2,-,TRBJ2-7,TGTGCCAGCGGGACCGATTCCTACGAGCAGTACTTC,CASGTDSYEQYF
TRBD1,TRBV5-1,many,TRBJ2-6,TGCGCCAGCAGCTTGGGGGACCGGACAGGGTACTCTGGGGCCAACGTCCTGACTTTC,CASSLGDRTGYSGANVLTF
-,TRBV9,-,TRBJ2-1,TGTGCCAGCAGCGTAGATGGGAGCAATGAGCAGTTCTTC,CASSVDGSNEQFF
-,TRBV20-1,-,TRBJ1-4,TGCAGTACTCGGCCAGGGTCAACTAATGAAAAACTGTTTTTT,CSTRPGSTNEKLFF
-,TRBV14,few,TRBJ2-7,TGTGCCAGTAGCTGGCGACAGTACGAGCAGTACTTC,CASSWRQYEQYF
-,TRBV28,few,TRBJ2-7,TGTGCCAGCGAGGGCAGCTCCTACGAGCAGTACTTC,CASEGSSYEQYF
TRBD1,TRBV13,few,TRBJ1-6,TGTGCCAGCAGCTTAGGGCCGGGACAGTATAATTCACCCCTCCACTTT,CASSLGPGQYNSPLHF
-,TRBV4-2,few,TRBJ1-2,TGTGCCAGCAGCCAGATAAGTGGGGCAGCGACACACACCTTC,CASSQISGAATHTF
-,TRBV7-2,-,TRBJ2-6,TGTGCCAGCAGCCAAAAGGATCCAGGGGCCAACGTCCTGACTTTC,CASSQKDPGANVLTF
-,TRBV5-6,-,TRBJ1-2,TGTGCCAGCAGCTCCCGCGGTACCGGAGGATACTACACCTTC,CASSSRGTGGYYTF
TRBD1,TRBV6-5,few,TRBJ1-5,TGTGCCAGCAGTTACCAAGGTCAGGGGGCCCGGAAGGGCAATCAGCCCCAGCATTTT,CASSYQGQGARKGNQPQHF
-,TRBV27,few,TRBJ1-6,TGTGCCAGCAGTTTGAATCCCAGGGTTCCCAATTCACCCCTCCACTTT,CASSLNPRVPNSPLHF
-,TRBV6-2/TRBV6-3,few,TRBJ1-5,TGTGCCAGCAGAGAGTCAGGGGCTAGCAATCAGCCCCAGCATTTT,CASRESGASNQPQHF
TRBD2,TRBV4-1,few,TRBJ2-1,TGCGCCAGCAGCCTTTGGACTAGCGGGAACCCCGAGCAGTTCTTC,CASSLWTSGNPEQFF
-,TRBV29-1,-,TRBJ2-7,TGCGGCGTTCCAGGGGAAGGGTCCTACGAGCAGTACTTC,CGVPGEGSYEQYF
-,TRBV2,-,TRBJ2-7,TGTGCCAGCAGTGAACAGGCCGGCCCCTACGAGCAGTACTTC,CASSEQAGPYEQYF
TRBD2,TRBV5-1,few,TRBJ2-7,TGCGCCAGCAGCCCCAGGACTAGCGCCTACGAGCAGTACTTC,CASSPRTSAYEQYF
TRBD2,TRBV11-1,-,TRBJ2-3,TGTGCCAGCAGCTTAGAGTCCAGCGGGAGGGCCAGAGATACGCAGTATTTT,CASSLESSGRARDTQYF
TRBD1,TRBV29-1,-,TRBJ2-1,TGCAGCGTTGAAGAGCCGGGACAGGGATACAATGAGCAGTTCTTC,CSVEEPGQGYNEQFF
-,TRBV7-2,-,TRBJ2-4,TGTGCCAGCAGAGGTGGAGGGAGAGCCCAGGAAAACATTCAGTACTTC,CASRGGGRAQENIQYF
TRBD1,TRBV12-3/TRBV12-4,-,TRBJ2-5,TGTGCCAGCAGCCCTATCGCCGACAGGGACGAAGAGACCCAGTACTTC,CASSPIADRDEETQYF
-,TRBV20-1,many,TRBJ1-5,TGCAGTGCAGGGGGGGGCGGTCAGCCCCAGCATTTT,CSAGGGGQPQHF
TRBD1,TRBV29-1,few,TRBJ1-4,TGCAGCGGTGGGACAGGGGATGAAAAACTGTTTTTT,CSGGTGDEKLFF
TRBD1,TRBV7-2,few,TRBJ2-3,TGTGCCAGCAGCTTAGGGGACAGGGGTTCAGATACGCAGTATTTT,CASSLGDRGSDTQYF
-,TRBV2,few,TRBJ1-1,TGTGCCAGCAGTGATCACGGGAGAGGGACTGAAGCTTTCTTT,CASSDHGRGTEAFF
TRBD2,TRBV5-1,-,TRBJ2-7,TGCGCCAGCAGTATGACTAGCGGGGACTACGAGCAGTACTTC,CASSMTSGDYEQYF
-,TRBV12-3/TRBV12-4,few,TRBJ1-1,TGTGCCAGCGTCTTGGTGGGGACTGAAGCTTTCTTT,CASVLVGTEAFF
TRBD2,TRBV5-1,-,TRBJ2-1,TGCGCCAGCAGCTTGGTGGGACTAGCGGGAGAGGAGCAGTTCTTC,CASSLVGLAGEEQFF
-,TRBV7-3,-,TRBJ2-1,TGTGCCAGCAGCTTAAATTCGGGGAGGTCCATAAATGAGCAGTTCTTC,CASSLNSGRSINEQFF
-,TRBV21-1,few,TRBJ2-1,TGTGCCAGCAGCAAAAAGAGTTACAATGAGCAGTTCTTC,CASSKKSYNEQFF
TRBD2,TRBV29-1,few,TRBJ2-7,TGCAGCGTTGAAACTAGCGGGTCCTACGAGCAGTACTTC,CSVETSGSYEQYF
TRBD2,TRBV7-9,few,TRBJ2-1,TGTGCCAGCAGCTTAGCGGGGGGGTATCAGGAGCAGTTCTTC,CASSLAGGYQEQFF
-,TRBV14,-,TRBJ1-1,TGTGCCAGCAGAGCTAGCGGGGGACCTGAAGCTTTCTTT,CASRASGGPEAFF
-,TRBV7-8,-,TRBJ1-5,TGTGCCAGCAGCGGTTACGGGACTTATAGCAATCAGCCCCAGCATTTT,CASSGYGTYSNQPQHF
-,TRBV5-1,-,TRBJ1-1,TGCGCCAGCAGCTTGGGATGGAGGACTGAAGCTTTCTTT,CASSLGWRTEAFF